One sample yielded the 27 T cell receptor beta chains listed below, sequenced in a study of cytomegalovirus exposure and HLA in healthy donors. The PCR made use of 60 Vbeta and 13 Jbeta primers. TCRdb keeps only in-frame clones here, not all; method: immunoSEQ multiplex PCR. The sample records 100,000 to 150,000 clones, approximately 74% being singletons. Sequencing was done on a sample of PBMCs. These receptors originate from a man in his forties in good health and CMV-seropositive.

This clone was seen a single time. V gene TRBV9 combines with J gene TRBJ2-7; 12 bases align to TRBD2. The CDR3 sequence is 14 residues long. Germline CDR1 and CDR2: SGDLS and YYNGEE. The V segment lost 6 bases and the J segment 3 bases; nucleotides outside the gene matches: 4. The CDR3 loop reads CASNPSGRDYEQYF. CDR3 DNA sequence: TGTGCCAGCAACCCTAGCGGGAGGGACTACGAGCAGTACTTC.

The CDR3 bases are TGTGCCACCAGCAAACCGGGACAGGGGGCTTCAGGCTATGGCTACACCTTC. Translation gives CATSKPGQGASGYGYTF. The rearrangement links TRBV15 to TRBJ1-2, with TRBD1 matching 12 bases. V lost 4 bases and J lost 4; bases outside the gene matches: 10. Germline assignment: CDR1 LNHNV and CDR2 YYDKDF (reference sequence). The CDR3 length is 17 residues.

The chain has TRBV5-8 and TRBJ2-5, with 12 bases lining up with TRBD2. The V segment lost 1 base and the J segment 1 base; nucleotides outside the gene matches: 5. Germline values: CDR1 SGHTS, CDR2 YDEGEE. The CDR3 spans 17 residues. CDR3 sequence reads: CASSLTLAGGSQETQYF. The CDR3, as DNA: TGTGCCAGCAGCTTGACCCTAGCGGGGGGGAGCCAAGAGACCCAGTACTTC.

The V and J genes are TRBV28 and TRBJ2-5; perhaps TRBD2 as D (6 bases). The DNA matches TRBJ2-7 better at its end, which makes the J call doubtful. The CDR3 runs to 14 residues. Germline lookup yields CDR1 MDHEN and CDR2 SYDVKM. For the CDR3, the DNA is TGTGCCAGCAGTTGGGCGGGGTCAACCTACGAGCAGTACTTC. It translates to CASSWAGSTYEQYF.

The DNA for the CDR3 is TGTGCCAGCAGCCCGTTTGGACAGATTGGAAACACCATATATTTT. Residues: CASSPFGQIGNTIYF. V and J are TRBV7-9 and TRBJ1-3; TRBD1 is a possible D gene (6 bases). V lost 5 bases to trimming and J lost 3 bases, with 14 bases between them. There are 15 residues in the CDR3. The V gene's germline CDR1 is SEHNR and CDR2 FQNEAQ (reference sequence). The full variable domain, with the rest looked up from reference TRBV7-9 and TRBJ1-3, is DTGVSQNPRHKITKRGQNVTFRCDPISEHNRLYWYRQTLGQGPEFLTYFQNEAQLEKSRLLSDRFSAERPKGSFSTLEIQRTEQGDSAMYLCASSPFGQIGNTIYFGEGSWLTVV.

The chain carries TRBV2 and TRBJ2-7, with a possible D match to TRBD1 (6 bases). The CDR3 spans 15 residues. V was shortened by 7 bases and J by 3 bases, with 19 bases between the two germline ends. Per germline, CDR1 SNHLY and CDR2 FYNNEI. The CDR3 region is CASTLRDILLYEQYF. The DNA for the CDR3 is TGTGCCAGCACCTTACGGGACATCCTCCTCTACGAGCAGTACTTC.

The chain couples TRBV4-2 to TRBJ2-1; 14 bases map to TRBD2. Germline CDR1 is LGHNA and CDR2 is YNFKEQ. CDR3 length: 17 residues. V lost 1 base to trimming and J lost 1 base; unmatched junction nucleotides: 0. As DNA, the CDR3 is TGTGCCAGCAGCCAAGGGACTAGCGGGGGGTCCTACAATGAGCAGTTCTTC. This codes for CASSQGTSGGSYNEQFF.

This clone was detected only once. At one end the junction does not follow the germline gene, possibly because of a read error. The chain carries TRBV7-3 and TRBJ1-1, with 7 positions matching TRBD1. Germline V gene data show CDR1 as SGHTA and CDR2 as FQGTGA. This CDR3 contains 16 residues. In DNA, the CDR3 is TGTGCCGGCAGCTCACAGACAGGGTTGGAAGACACTGAAGCTTTCTTT. Its protein is CAGSSQTGLEDTEAFF. The complete variable domain, with remaining parts taken from reference TRBV7-3 and TRBJ1-1, reads GAGVSQTPSNKVTEKGKYVELRCDPISGHTALYWYRQSLGQGPEFLIYFQGTGAADDSGLPNDRFFAVRPEGSVSTLKIQRTERGDSAVYLCAGSSQTGLEDTEAFFGQGTRLTVV.

The chain couples TRBV19 to TRBJ2-1; TRBD1 matches at 10 bases. The CDR3 contains 15 residues. V gave up 2 bases and J gave up 6 bases; unmatched junction bases: 4. Germline V CDR1 and CDR2: LNHDA, SQIVND (reference sequence). This CDR3 is CASSIIRDRGNEQFF. CDR3 nucleotides: TGTGCCAGTAGTATAATTAGGGACAGGGGCAATGAGCAGTTCTTC.

This chain connects TRBV14 to TRBJ2-1, with 8 bases identical to TRBD2. The V gene's germline CDR1 is SGHDN and CDR2 FVKESK. CDR3 size: 17 residues. V lost 2 bases to trimming and J lost 0 bases; unmatched junction nucleotides: 6. CDR3 nucleotide sequence: TGTGCCAGCAGCCAACGGGAGGGAATGAGCTCCTACAATGAGCAGTTCTTC. Amino acid sequence: CASSQREGMSSYNEQFF.

The chain has TRBV5-1 and TRBJ2-1; the D is unclear. Germline-derived CDR1 and CDR2 are SGHRS and YFSETQ. The CDR3 contains 16 residues. The V gene lost 1 base and the J gene lost 0 bases, with 11 bases spanning the gap. In DNA form, the CDR3 reads TGCGCCAGCAGCTTGACCCAGTTCCTCTCCTACAATGAGCAGTTCTTC. It yields the protein CASSLTQFLSYNEQFF.

The CDR3, as DNA: TGTGCCAGCAGTGATCCAGGACAACAAGAGACCCAGTACTTC. Its protein product is CASSDPGQQETQYF. This rearrangement joins TRBV2 to TRBJ2-5; TRBD1 might be the D (5 bases). The V end was cut by 3 bases, the J end by 2 bases, with 10 bases between. The CDR3 is 14 residues long. Germline-derived CDR1 and CDR2 are SNHLY and FYNNEI. The full variable domain, its missing parts supplied by reference TRBV2 and TRBJ2-5, is EPEVTQTPSHQVTQMGQEVILRCVPISNHLYFYWYRQILGQKVEFLVSFYNNEISEKSEIFDDQFSVERPDGSNFTLKIRSTKLEDSAMYFCASSDPGQQETQYFGPGTRLLVL.

This rearrangement joins TRBV28 to TRBJ2-1, with 8 positions matching TRBD2. This CDR3 is built from 13 residues. Germline CDR1 is MDHEN and CDR2 is SYDVKM. The trim removed 10 bases at V and 7 bases at J, leaving 9 bases unmatched. In DNA form, the CDR3 reads TGTGCCACCACACGGGGGGGCCGGAATGAGCAGTTCTTC. Amino acids: CATTRGGRNEQFF.

The rearrangement uses TRBV11-3 and TRBJ2-2; the D gene is possibly TRBD1 (5 bases). Trimming stripped 0 bases from V and 1 base from J, with 12 bases between. Germline assignment: CDR1 SGHNT and CDR2 YENEEA. The CDR3 consists of 17 residues. CDR3 protein: CASSLDRWGENTGELFF. Written as DNA, the CDR3 is TGTGCCAGCAGCTTAGATCGGTGGGGCGAGAACACCGGGGAGCTGTTTTTT.

V gene TRBV2 combines with J gene TRBJ1-4; TRBD1 agrees at 12 bases. V was pared by 8 bases and J by 7 bases, with 5 bases of the junction left unmatched. This CDR3 comprises 14 residues. Germline loops: CDR1 SNHLY, CDR2 FYNNEI. The CDR3 spells CASGRDRGLEKLFF. CDR3 DNA sequence: TGTGCCAGCGGCCGGGACAGGGGGCTTGAAAAACTGTTTTTT.

This chain uses TRBV7-9 with TRBJ1-1; D may be TRBD1 (5 bases). Per the germline V gene, CDR1 is SEHNR and CDR2 is FQNEAQ (reference sequence). The CDR3 sequence is 15 residues long. V dropped 1 base and J dropped 4 bases, with 13 bases sitting between them. In DNA, the CDR3 is TGTGCCAGCAGCTTAGAACCAACAGGTACCACTGAAGCTTTCTTT. Translating it yields CASSLEPTGTTEAFF.

The V and J genes are TRBV5-1 and TRBJ2-1; no definite D call. Germline CDR1 and CDR2: SGHRS and YFSETQ. This CDR3 has 15 residues. Trimming shortened V by 0 bases and J by 10 bases, and 17 bases separated the two germline ends. CDR3 residues: CASSLAATGGREQFF. CDR3 DNA: TGCGCCAGCAGCTTGGCGGCTACCGGCGGTCGCGAGCAGTTCTTC.

The genes are TRBV19 and TRBJ2-2; D may be TRBD1 (6 bases). V was trimmed by 5 bases and J by 7 bases, leaving 11 bases between them. Germline V CDR1 and CDR2: LNHDA, SQIVND (reference sequence). The CDR3 runs 13 residues. The CDR3 coding sequence is TGTGCCAGTAGTGTCCAGGGGTACGGGGAGCTGTTTTTT. Translating it yields CASSVQGYGELFF.

The chain combines TRBV5-1 with TRBJ2-7; 10 positions agree with TRBD1. After removal of 4 bases from V and 7 bases from J, the junction contained 14 bases not matched to a gene. CDR1 SGHRS and CDR2 YFSETQ come from the germline V gene. This CDR3 has 16 residues. CDR3 sequence reads: CASSLRRTGGQGEQYF. The CDR3 DNA follows: TGCGCCAGCAGCCTCCGCAGGACAGGGGGGCAGGGGGAGCAGTACTTC.

The chain links TRBV7-9 to TRBJ2-3, with D unclear. Germline values: CDR1 SEHNR, CDR2 FQNEAQ (reference sequence). CDR3 length equals 15 residues. V lost 5 bases and J lost 4, with 16 bases in between. CDR3 region: CASSETNSGPDTQYF. The CDR3 nucleotides read TGTGCCAGCAGCGAAACTAACTCCGGCCCAGATACGCAGTATTTT. Together with reference TRBV7-9 and TRBJ2-3, the CDR3 gives the full variable domain: DTGVSQNPRHKITKRGQNVTFRCDPISEHNRLYWYRQTLGQGPEFLTYFQNEAQLEKSRLLSDRFSAERPKGSFSTLEIQRTEQGDSAMYLCASSETNSGPDTQYFGPGTRLTVL.

The chain couples TRBV5-6 to TRBJ1-5, with D perhaps TRBD1 (6 bases). Germline assignment: CDR1 SGHDT and CDR2 YYEEEE. The CDR3 spans 17 residues. Trimming stripped 0 bases from V and 0 bases from J, with 13 bases between. CDR3 loop: CASSLAGDIFSNQPQHF. The CDR3 bases are TGTGCCAGCAGCTTGGCTGGGGACATTTTTAGCAATCAGCCCCAGCATTTT.

The rearrangement joins TRBV19 to TRBJ1-4; D call uncertain. CDR1 is LNHDA, CDR2 SQIVND, per germline (reference sequence). CDR3 length equals 13 residues. Between the trimmed V and J ends, which lost 3 bases and 13 bases, there was a span of 15 bases. The CDR3 DNA reads as TGTGCCAGTAGTATGTATTCCGAAACGGGACTGTTTTTT. Its protein product is CASSMYSETGLFF. The whole variable domain, remainder taken from reference TRBV19 and TRBJ1-4, is DGGITQSPKYLFRKEGQNVTLSCEQNLNHDAMYWYRQDPGQGLRLIYYSQIVNDFQKGDIAEGYSVSREKKESFPLTVTSAQKNPTAFYLCASSMYSETGLFFGSGTQLSVL.

V is TRBV6-6 and J is TRBJ1-4; D possibly corresponds to TRBD1 (5 bases). CDR1 and CDR2 (germline): MNHNY, SVGAGI (reference sequence). The CDR3 consists of 16 residues. With 2 bases removed from V and 4 bases from J, the gap between germline ends came to 14 bases. CDR3 protein: CASSYGQGRINEKLFF. CDR3 nucleotide sequence: TGTGCCAGCAGTTACGGGCAGGGAAGGATTAATGAAAAACTGTTTTTT.

V and J are TRBV7-8 and TRBJ2-6, with 8 bases matching TRBD2. Germline V CDR1 and CDR2: SGHVS, FQNEAQ. This CDR3 is 18 amino acids long. J gave up 0 bases and V 2 bases, and 6 bases lay outside the gene matches. This CDR3 is CASSLKGLDFSGANVLTF. CDR3 bases: TGTGCCAGCAGCTTAAAGGGACTAGACTTCTCTGGGGCCAACGTCCTGACTTTC.

The V call is TRBV4-2, the J call TRBJ2-3; TRBD2 matches at 16 bases. Germline V CDR1 and CDR2: LGHNA, YNFKEQ. This CDR3 contains 18 residues. The V and J ends lost 6 bases and 0 bases, in that order; junction bases with no gene match: 6. The chain's CDR3 is CASSQGLAGGRSTDTQYF. The CDR3 nucleotides are TGTGCCAGCAGTCAGGGACTAGCGGGGGGGAGAAGCACAGATACGCAGTATTTT.

A few counts support this clone. The chain is built from TRBV2 and TRBJ1-5; a weak D match, TRBD1 (5 bases). The CDR3 runs to 13 residues. Trimming left V 7 bases short and J 1 base short, with 8 bases between. Germline values: CDR1 SNHLY, CDR2 FYNNEI. The CDR3 sequence is CASTGDSNQPQHF. DNA for the CDR3: TGTGCCAGCACGGGGGACAGCAATCAGCCCCAGCATTTT.

The chain has TRBV19 and TRBJ2-5, with TRBD1 matching over 9 bases. V lost 0 bases, J lost 4 bases, and 6 bases stayed unmatched. The CDR3 has 16 residues. Germline-derived CDR1 and CDR2 are LNHDA and SQIVND (reference sequence). CDR3 in amino acids: CASSIDLGTGIETQYF. The CDR3 coding sequence is TGTGCCAGTAGTATAGATTTAGGGACAGGGATAGAGACCCAGTACTTC.